The present TCR beta chain was sequenced within a study of cytomegalovirus exposure and HLA in healthy donors. The study's findings and limits: Later analysis showed TCR association rates varying by HLA locus, highest for DRB1 and lowest for HLA-C. A later analysis reportedly identified an Asian-associated ancestry cluster as carrying fewer N-insertions than the 666-donor mean. TCR beta chains numbering under 200 were designated cytomegalovirus-associated. Information on immune exposure was restricted to one variable (CMV serostatus).

A multiplex PCR was run with 60 Vbeta primers and 13 Jbeta primers. The data were produced by immunoSEQ multiplex PCR, yet TCRdb's version contains in-frame clones alone and is incomplete. The sample consists of about 120,000 clones, roughly 83% of them appearing once. This clone was counted a single time. Its antigen is currently unknown. In germline, CDR1 is SGHDT, CDR2 YYEEEE. V dropped 4 bases and J dropped 5; count of bases not matched to a gene: 13. This CDR3 spans 16 amino acids. The TCR sequence derives from a young man in good health and CMV-seropositive. The material sequenced was PBMCs. The V and J genes are TRBV5-6 and TRBJ2-5; 8 bases are shared with TRBD1. This chain's CDR3 is CASSEDRGVPKETQYF. For the CDR3, the DNA is TGTGCCAGCAGCGAAGACAGGGGAGTGCCTAAGGAGACCCAGTACTTC. The full variable domain, its missing parts supplied by reference TRBV5-6 and TRBJ2-5, is DAGVTQSPTHLIKTRGQQVTLRCSPKSGHDTVSWYQQALGQGPQFIFQYYEEEERQRGNFPDRFSGHQFPNYSSELNVNALLLGDSALYLCASSEDRGVPKETQYFGPGTRLLVL.